These T cell receptor beta chains were read from a single sample in a study of identical twins. TCRdb fed the 5' RACE reads into MiXCR, producing one record per CDR3 protein. The sample includes 1.5 million to 2 million distinct CDR3 sequences, less than 40% of them seen just once. Specimen: cord blood. The origin of the receptors is a newborn girl in good health. CDR3s include the opening cysteine and the closing phenylalanine or tryptophan. A D gene is named only where the DNA matches it firmly. The size field is filled for only some rows; it gives once, few, many or a size class.

>TRBJ2-3|TRBD2|TRBV7-2|few
TGTGCCAGCAGCTTAGTAAGGGGACTAGCGCTCACAGATACGCAGTATTTT
CASSLVRGLALTDTQYF
>TRBJ2-4|.|TRBV11-2|few
TGTGCCAGCAGCTCATTTAGGAGGGACCGAGCGTTTGGCAAAAACATTCAGTACTTC
CASSSFRRDRAFGKNIQYF
>TRBJ2-7|TRBD2|TRBV10-3|.
TGTGCCATCGCTGGACTAGCGGACTCCTACGAGCAGTACTTC
CAIAGLADSYEQYF
>TRBJ2-7|TRBD1|TRBV29-1|.
TGCAGCGCTGGGGAACCGGGACAGACCTACGAGCAGTACTTC
CSAGEPGQTYEQYF
>TRBJ2-7|TRBD1|TRBV10-2|few
TGCGCCAGCAGTGAGTCCCCTACCGGGACAGGGGCCTACGAGCAGTACTTC
CASSESPTGTGAYEQYF
>TRBJ1-6|.|TRBV12-3/TRBV12-4|many
TGTGCCAGCAGTTTCGGGGGCTCCTATAATTCACCCCTCCACTTT
CASSFGGSYNSPLHF
>TRBJ2-7|TRBD2|TRBV4-1|.
TGCGCCAGCAGCCAAGGACTAGCGGTTCCCTACGAGCAGTACTTC
CASSQGLAVPYEQYF
>TRBJ2-7|TRBD2|TRBV4-2|.
TGTGCCAGCAGCCTCGGGACTAGCGGGAGGGCTAATAACGAGCAGTACTTC
CASSLGTSGRANNEQYF
>TRBJ1-4|TRBD1|TRBV6-1|.
TGTGCCAGCAGGACAGGGTCCTATAATGAAAAACTGTTTTTT
CASRTGSYNEKLFF
>TRBJ2-7|TRBD2|TRBV29-1|many
TGCAGCGTTGAGACTAGCGGATCCTACGAGCAGTACTTC
CSVETSGSYEQYF
>TRBJ1-1|TRBD1|TRBV5-1|.
TGCGCCAGCAGCCCTAGGACAGGGGAACACACTGAAGCTTTCTTT
CASSPRTGEHTEAFF
>TRBJ2-3|.|TRBV12-3/TRBV12-4|.
TGTGCCAGCAGTTTACCGTCTGGGAGAAGCGCAGATGCGCAGTATTTT
CASSLPSGRSADAQYF
>TRBJ2-7|.|TRBV30|.
TGTGCCTGGAGGGACGGAGGCTCCTACGAGCAGTACTTC
CAWRDGGSYEQYF
>TRBJ1-1|.|TRBV12-3/TRBV12-4|.
TGTGCCAGCAGTTTAGCGCAGACGGGGTACACTGAAGCTTTCTTT
CASSLAQTGYTEAFF
>TRBJ1-6|.|TRBV20-1|.
TGCAGTGCTCCTCACTCCGACGGGTATTCACCCCTCCACTTT
CSAPHSDGYSPLHF
>TRBJ2-5|.|TRBV5-1|.
TGCGCCAGCAGCTTGGGGGGACTTCTACAAGAGACCCAGTACTTC
CASSLGGLLQETQYF
>TRBJ2-7|.|TRBV28|once
TGTGCCAGCAGTTTATCCTTTCTACAACTTCGCGGAGGCTACAATGAGCAGTACTTC
CASSLSFLQLRGGYNEQYF
>TRBJ1-2|TRBD1|TRBV6-6|.
TGTGCCACCTGCCAAGGACAGGGGAACTATGGCTACACCTTC
CATCQGQGNYGYTF
>TRBJ1-2|.|TRBV7-8|few
TGTGCCAGCAGCCCCCATCAGGGGATCTATGGCTACACCTTC
CASSPHQGIYGYTF
>TRBJ2-3|TRBD2|TRBV10-2|.
TGCGCCAGCCGGACTAGCGGGGGCCTCACAGATGCGCAGTATTTT
CASRTSGGLTDAQYF
>TRBJ2-7|.|TRBV12-3/TRBV12-4|.
TGTGCCAGCAGTTTACTGCGGAAAGATGAGCAGTACTTC
CASSLLRKDEQYF
>TRBJ2-3|TRBD2|TRBV28|few
TGTGCCAGCAGCCAGACCACTAGCGGCCTCACAGATACGCAGTATTTT
CASSQTTSGLTDTQYF
>TRBJ1-2|.|TRBV21-1|few
TGTGCCAGCAGCAATATGGCAGGGGGCTCCTATGGCTACACCTTC
CASSNMAGGSYGYTF
>TRBJ1-2|.|TRBV28|.
TGTGCCGGGACATCAAACTATGGCTACACCTTC
CAGTSNYGYTF
>TRBJ2-1|TRBD1|TRBV4-1|many
TGCGCCAGCAGCCAAGTAGAAGGGGGCGGTGAGCAGTTCTTC
CASSQVEGGGEQFF
>TRBJ1-5|.|TRBV6-1|.
TGTGCCAGCAGTGTCCTTGGGTCCAATCAGCCCCAGCATTTT
CASSVLGSNQPQHF
>TRBJ2-7|.|TRBV27|few
TGTGCCAGCAGTTTCCAGTCAGGAGCCTACGAGCAGTACTTC
CASSFQSGAYEQYF
>TRBJ2-1|TRBD2|TRBV4-1|few
TGCGCCAGCAGCTCGCGGACTAGCGGGGGGGTCAATGAGCAGTTCTTC
CASSSRTSGGVNEQFF
>TRBJ1-5|TRBD1|TRBV5-1|.
TGCGCCAGCAGCTTGCAGTCAGGGGGTCAGCCCCAGCATTTT
CASSLQSGGQPQHF